This paragraph reports one T cell receptor (beta chain). The target antigen is unknown. The entry originates in a study of cytomegalovirus exposure and HLA in healthy donors. Trimming left V 1 base short and J 5 bases short, with 21 bases between. CDR1 and CDR2 (germline): MGHRA, YSYEKL. CDR3 length equals 17 residues. Primers included in the PCR were 60 Vbeta and 13 Jbeta primers. Here immunoSEQ multiplex PCR was the method, and the copy in TCRdb shows in-frame clones only, minus some. The repertoire includes 85,000 to 100,000 clones, roughly 63% of them detected once, and around 6.6% sits in the top ten. Study-wide points: Later analysis placed DRB1 highest and HLA-C lowest in TCR association rates, which differed by HLA locus.

Sequences were obtained from PBMCs. The sequence derives from a woman in her 30s in good health and CMV-seronegative. V usage is TRBV4-1 and J usage is TRBJ2-7; possibly TRBD1 for D (6 bases). In DNA, the CDR3 is TGCGCCAGCAGCCAAGCCCAAGTAACAGGGAATATCGACGAGCAGTACTTC. This codes for CASSQAQVTGNIDEQYF.